The sequence of this T cell receptor beta chain was determined in a study of cytomegalovirus exposure and HLA in healthy donors. Findings of the study overall: The study listed around 150 cytomegalovirus-associated TCR beta chains. It was reported that the classifier diagnosed cytomegalovirus status with high specificity and sensitivity in both the original and validation cohorts. Among the CMV-associated chains, a few were confirmed in vitro as specific for CMV antigens. Per a later analysis, 15,000 to 20,000 TCR beta sequences showed association with HLA alleles at 0.05 false discovery rate.

Turning to this clone: The antigen is undetermined.

CDR1 and CDR2 from the germline V gene are MNHEY and SVGAGI. V was cut by 0 bases and J by 1 base, with 12 bases left in between. The CDR3 runs 16 residues. The study ran its PCR with 60 Vbeta and 13 Jbeta primers. The repertoire was sequenced with immunoSEQ multiplex PCR; TCRdb's copy has only in-frame clones and lacks some. The sample records 120,000 to 150,000 clones, about 82% being singletons. The sequence was obtained from a male donor in good health and CMV-seronegative. The sample comprised PBMCs. V usage is TRBV6-5 and J usage is TRBJ1-1; D may be TRBD1 (6 bases). CDR3 residues: CASSYSLGQTNTEAFF. CDR3 DNA: TGTGCCAGCAGTTACTCGTTAGGACAGACGAACACTGAAGCTTTCTTT.